The clone carrying this T cell receptor beta chain was observed a few times. Its antigen is as yet unknown. The CDR3 has 13 residues. The germline CDR1 and CDR2 sequences are SQVTM and ANQGSEA. The V and J ends lost 3 bases and 4 bases respectively, with 12 bases between them. TCRdb analysed the RACE reads with MiXCR anew, one entry per CDR3 protein. This repertoire shows about 120,000 distinct CDR3 sequences, about 12% found once; its top ten account for 1.4%. The data are from a study of human T cells and chemical hapten exposure. Study at large: The study lasted roughly 26 weeks, and patients were dosed weekly with diphenylcyclopropenone on the scalp throughout. How much TCR each sample yielded varied, mostly because pooled library volumes differed slightly.

Time point given: patch test 1, 2 weeks after DPC sensitization. Treatment of the sample: therapeutic diphenylcyclopropenone sensitization with weekly scalp DPC. Findings and limits, study-wide: Unchanged with DPC sensitization were TCRs above 1 in 1000 frequency. It was expanded TCRs that formed significantly more large CDR3 similarity clusters than controls did.

This chain links TRBV29-1 with TRBJ1-1; possible D gene TRBD1, 5 bases. The sequence derives from a woman between 45 and 65 years old with alopecia areata. Some clones in this sample may be carry-over from other donors' samples. The sample consisted of whole blood, taken in connection with sensitization to the hapten diphenylcyclopropenone (DPC). CDR3 DNA sequence: TGCAGCGTTGAGGGGTTGGGGGGCACTGAAGCTTTCTTT. This codes for CSVEGLGGTEAFF.